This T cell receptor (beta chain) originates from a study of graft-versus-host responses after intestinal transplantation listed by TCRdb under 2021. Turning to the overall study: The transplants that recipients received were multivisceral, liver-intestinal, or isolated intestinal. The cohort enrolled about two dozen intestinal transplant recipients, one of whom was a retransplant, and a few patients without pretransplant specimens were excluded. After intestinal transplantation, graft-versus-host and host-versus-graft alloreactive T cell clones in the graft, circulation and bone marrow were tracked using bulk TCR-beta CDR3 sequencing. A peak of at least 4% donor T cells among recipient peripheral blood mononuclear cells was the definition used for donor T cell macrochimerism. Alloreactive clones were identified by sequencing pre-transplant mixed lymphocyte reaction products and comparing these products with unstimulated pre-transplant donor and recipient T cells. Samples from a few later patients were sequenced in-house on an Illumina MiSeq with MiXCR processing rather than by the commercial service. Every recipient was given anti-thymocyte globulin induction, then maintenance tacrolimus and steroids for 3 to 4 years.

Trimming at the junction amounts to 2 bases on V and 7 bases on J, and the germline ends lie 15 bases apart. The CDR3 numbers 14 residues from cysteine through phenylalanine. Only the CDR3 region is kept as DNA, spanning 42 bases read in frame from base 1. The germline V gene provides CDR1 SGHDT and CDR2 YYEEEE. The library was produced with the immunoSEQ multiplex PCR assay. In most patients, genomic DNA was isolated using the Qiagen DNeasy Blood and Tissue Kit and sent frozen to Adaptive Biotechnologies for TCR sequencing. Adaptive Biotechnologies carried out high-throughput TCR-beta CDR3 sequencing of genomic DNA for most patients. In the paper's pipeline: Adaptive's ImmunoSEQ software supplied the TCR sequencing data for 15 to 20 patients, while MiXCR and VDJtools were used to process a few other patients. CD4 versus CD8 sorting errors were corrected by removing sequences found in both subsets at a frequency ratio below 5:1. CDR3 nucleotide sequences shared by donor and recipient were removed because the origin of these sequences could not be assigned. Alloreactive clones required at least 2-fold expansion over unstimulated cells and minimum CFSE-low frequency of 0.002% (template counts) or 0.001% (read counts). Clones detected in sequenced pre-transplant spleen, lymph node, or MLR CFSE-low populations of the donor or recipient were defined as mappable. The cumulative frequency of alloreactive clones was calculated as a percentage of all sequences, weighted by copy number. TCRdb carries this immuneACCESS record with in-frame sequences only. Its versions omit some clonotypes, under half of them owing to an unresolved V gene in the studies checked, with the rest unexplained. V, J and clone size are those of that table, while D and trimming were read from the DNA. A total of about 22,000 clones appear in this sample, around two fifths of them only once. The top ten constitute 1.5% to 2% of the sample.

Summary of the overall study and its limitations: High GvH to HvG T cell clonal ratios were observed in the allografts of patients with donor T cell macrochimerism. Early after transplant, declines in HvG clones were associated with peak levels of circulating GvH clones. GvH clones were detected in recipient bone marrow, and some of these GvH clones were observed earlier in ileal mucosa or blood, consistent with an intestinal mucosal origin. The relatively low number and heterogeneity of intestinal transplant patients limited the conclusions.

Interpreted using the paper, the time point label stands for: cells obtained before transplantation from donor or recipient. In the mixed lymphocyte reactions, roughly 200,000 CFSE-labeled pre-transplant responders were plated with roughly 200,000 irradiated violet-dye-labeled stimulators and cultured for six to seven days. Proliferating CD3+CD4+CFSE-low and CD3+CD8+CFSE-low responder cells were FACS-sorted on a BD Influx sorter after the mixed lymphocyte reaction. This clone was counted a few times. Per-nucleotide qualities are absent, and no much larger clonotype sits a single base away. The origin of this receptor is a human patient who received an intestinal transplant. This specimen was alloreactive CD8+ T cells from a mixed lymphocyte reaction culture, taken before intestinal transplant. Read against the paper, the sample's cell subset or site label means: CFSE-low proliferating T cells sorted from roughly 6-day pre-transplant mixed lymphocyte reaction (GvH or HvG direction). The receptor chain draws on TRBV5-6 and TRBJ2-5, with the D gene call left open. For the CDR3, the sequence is CASSLPVRTGTQYF. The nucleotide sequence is TGTGCCAGCAGCTTACCCGTCCGAACGGGGACCCAGTACTTC.